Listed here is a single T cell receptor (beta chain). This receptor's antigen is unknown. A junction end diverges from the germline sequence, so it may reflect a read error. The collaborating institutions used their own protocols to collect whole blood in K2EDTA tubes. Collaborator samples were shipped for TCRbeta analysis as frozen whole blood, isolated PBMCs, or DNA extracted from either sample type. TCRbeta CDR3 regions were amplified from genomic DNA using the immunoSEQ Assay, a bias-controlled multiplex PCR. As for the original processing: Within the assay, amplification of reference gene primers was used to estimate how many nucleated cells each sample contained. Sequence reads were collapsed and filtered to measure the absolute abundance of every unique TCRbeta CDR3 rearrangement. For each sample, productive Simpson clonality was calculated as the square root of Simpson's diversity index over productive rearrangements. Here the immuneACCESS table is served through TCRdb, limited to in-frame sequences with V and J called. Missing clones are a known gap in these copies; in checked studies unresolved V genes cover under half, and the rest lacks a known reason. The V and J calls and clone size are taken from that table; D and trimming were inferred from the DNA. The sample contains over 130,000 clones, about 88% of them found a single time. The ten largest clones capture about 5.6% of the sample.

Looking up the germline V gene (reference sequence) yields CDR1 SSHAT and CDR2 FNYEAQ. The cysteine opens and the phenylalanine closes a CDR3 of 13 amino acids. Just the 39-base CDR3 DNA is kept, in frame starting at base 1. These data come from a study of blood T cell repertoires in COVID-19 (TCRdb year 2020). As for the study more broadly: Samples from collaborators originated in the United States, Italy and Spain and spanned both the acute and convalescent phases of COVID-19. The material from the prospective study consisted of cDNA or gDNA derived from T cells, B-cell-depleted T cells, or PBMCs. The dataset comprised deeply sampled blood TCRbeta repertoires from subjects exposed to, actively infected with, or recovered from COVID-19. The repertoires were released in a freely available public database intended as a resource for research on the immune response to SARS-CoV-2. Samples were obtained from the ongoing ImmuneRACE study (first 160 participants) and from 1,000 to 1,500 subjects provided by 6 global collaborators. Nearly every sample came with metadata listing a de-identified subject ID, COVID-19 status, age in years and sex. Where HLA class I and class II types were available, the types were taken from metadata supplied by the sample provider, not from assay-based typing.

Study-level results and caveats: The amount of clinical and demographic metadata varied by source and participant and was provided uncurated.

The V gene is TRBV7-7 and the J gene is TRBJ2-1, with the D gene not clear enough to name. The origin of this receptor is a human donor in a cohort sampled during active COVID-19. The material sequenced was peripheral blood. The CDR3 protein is CASSLAQNNEQFF. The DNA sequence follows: TGTGCTAGCAGCTTAGCCCAAAACAATGAGCAGTTCTTC. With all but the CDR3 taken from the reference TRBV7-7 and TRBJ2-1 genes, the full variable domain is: GAGVSQSPRYKVTKRGQDVTLRCDPISSHATLYWYQQALGQGPEFLTYFNYEAQPDKSGLPSDRFSAERPEGSISTLTIQRTEQRDSAMYRCASSLAQNNEQFFGPGTRLTVL.